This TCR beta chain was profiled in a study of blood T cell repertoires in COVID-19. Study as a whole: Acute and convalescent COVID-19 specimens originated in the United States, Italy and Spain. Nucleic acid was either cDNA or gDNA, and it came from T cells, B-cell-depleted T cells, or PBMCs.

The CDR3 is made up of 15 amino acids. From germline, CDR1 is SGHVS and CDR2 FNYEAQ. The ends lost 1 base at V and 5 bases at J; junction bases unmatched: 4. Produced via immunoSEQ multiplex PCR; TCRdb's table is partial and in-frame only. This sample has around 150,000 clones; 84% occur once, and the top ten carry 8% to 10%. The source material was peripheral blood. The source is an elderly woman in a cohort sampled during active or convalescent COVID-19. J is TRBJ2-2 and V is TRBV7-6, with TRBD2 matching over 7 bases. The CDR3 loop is CASSLVVSGTGELFF. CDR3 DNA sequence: TGTGCCAGCAGCTTAGTTGTTAGCGGGACCGGGGAGCTGTTTTTT.